This T cell receptor (beta chain) originates from a study of T cell responses to AZD1222 COVID-19 vaccine. Findings of the study overall: Seropositive at baseline were only a handful of AZD1222 recipients. Epitopes outside B.1.351 and B.1.1.7 mutated regions reportedly drew nearly half of spike TCRs. The span of vaccine-associated CD4 TCRs extended across spike, with dominance at 160-218 and 743-854.

Looked up from germline, CDR1 is MNHEY and CDR2 is SVGAGI. V was clipped by 6 bases and J by 0 bases, with 9 bases between them. The CDR3 length is 13 residues. Notes on this clone: Its target is not known.

The table came from immunoSEQ multiplex PCR; TCRdb's copy has only in-frame clones and leaves some out. The repertoire holds more than 95,000 clones, with roughly 92% as singletons. The rearrangement links TRBV6-5 to TRBJ2-7, with a tentative D call TRBD1 (5 bases). The sample in question was peripheral blood, obtained on day 0 of AZD1222 vaccination. This clonotype was obtained from an adult in good health. In DNA, the CDR3 is TGTGCCAGCAGGGGGCCAAGCTCCTACGAGCAGTACTTC. Translated: CASRGPSSYEQYF.